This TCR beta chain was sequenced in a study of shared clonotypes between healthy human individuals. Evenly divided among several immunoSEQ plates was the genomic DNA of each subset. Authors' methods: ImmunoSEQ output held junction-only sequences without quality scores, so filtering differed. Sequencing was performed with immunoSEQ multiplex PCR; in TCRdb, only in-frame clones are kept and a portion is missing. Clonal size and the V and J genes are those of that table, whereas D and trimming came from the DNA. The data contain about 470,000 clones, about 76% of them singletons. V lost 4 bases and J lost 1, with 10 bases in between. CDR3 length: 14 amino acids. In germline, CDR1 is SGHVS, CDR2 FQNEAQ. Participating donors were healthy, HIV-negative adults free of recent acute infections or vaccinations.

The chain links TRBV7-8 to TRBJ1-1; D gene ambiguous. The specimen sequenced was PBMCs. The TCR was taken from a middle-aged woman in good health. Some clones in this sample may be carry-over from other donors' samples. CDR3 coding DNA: TGTGCCAGCAGCTGGGCAGAGAAGAACACTGAAGCTTTCTTT. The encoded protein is CASSWAEKNTEAFF.